This TCR beta chain comes out of a study of early T cells in non-severe SARS-CoV-2 infection. In the study overall: From unsorted whole blood, bulk RNA was sequenced, and the chains remained unpaired.

There are a few counts of this clonotype. Per germline, CDR1 SQVTM and CDR2 ANQGSEA. The V gene lost 4 bases and the J gene lost 0 bases, with 8 bases spanning the gap. This CDR3 has 13 residues. Individual cDNA molecules received unique molecular identifiers during library preparation. Each CDR3 protein is one row after TCRdb ran MiXCR on the 5' RACE reads. The sample holds some 52,000 distinct CDR3 sequences, 8% to 8.5% seen once. This receptor was obtained from an adult who was a healthcare worker with PCR-confirmed SARS-CoV-2 infection or an uninfected control (not recorded which). This rearrangement joins TRBV29-1 to TRBJ2-3; a weak D match, TRBD1 (6 bases). Sequencing input: whole blood. CDR3: CSVGQASTDTQYF. The CDR3 DNA reads TGCAGCGTTGGACAGGCCAGCACAGATACGCAGTATTTT.